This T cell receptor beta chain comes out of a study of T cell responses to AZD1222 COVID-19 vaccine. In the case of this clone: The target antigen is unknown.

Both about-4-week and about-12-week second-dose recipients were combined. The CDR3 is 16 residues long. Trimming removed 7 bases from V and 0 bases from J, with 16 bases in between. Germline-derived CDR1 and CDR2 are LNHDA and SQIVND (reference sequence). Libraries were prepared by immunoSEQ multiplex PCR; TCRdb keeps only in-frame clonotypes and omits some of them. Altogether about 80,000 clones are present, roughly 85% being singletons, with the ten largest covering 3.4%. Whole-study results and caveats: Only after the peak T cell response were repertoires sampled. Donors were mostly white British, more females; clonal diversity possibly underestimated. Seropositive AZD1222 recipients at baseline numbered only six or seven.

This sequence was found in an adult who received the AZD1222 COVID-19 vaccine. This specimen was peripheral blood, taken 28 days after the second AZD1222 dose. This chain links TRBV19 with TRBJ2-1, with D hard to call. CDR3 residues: CASIPQQAFSYNEQFF. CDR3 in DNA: TGTGCCAGTATTCCTCAGCAGGCCTTCTCCTACAATGAGCAGTTCTTC.